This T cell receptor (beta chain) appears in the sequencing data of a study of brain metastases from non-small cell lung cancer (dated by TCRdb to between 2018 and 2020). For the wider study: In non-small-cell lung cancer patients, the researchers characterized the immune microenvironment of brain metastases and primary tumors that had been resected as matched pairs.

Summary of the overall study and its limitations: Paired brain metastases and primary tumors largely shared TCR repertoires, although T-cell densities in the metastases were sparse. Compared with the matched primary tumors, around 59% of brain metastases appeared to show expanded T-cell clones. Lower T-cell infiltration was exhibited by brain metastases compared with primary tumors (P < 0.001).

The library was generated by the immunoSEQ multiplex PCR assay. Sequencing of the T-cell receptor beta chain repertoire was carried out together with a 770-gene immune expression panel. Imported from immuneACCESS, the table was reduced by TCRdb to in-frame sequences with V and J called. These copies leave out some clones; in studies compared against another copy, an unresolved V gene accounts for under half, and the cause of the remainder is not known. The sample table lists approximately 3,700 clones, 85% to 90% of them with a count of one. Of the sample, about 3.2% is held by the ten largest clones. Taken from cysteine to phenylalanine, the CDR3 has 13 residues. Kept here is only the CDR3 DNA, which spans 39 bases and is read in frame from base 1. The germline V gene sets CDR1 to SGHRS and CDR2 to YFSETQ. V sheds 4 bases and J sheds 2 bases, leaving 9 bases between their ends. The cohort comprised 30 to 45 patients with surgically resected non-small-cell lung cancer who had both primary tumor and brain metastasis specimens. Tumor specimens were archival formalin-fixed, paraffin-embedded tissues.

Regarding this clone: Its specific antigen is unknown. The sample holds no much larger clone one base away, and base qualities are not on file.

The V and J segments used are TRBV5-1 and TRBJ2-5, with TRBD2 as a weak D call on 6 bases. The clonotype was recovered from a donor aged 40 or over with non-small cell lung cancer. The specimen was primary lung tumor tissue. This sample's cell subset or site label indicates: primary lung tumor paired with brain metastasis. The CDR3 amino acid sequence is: CASSLGLQETQYF. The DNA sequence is TGCGCCAGCAGCCTGGGACTGCAAGAGACCCAGTACTTC.